These 14 T cell receptor beta chains were sequenced from one sample in a study of vaccination effects on CD4 cells after COVID-19. Repertoires were generated with immunoSEQ multiplex PCR, while TCRdb's copy carries only in-frame clones and drops some. Of some 30,000 clones listed, around 69% were seen once; the top ten hold more than 13%. When nine to ten days of culture had elapsed, CD4+ T cells were isolated. Participants were given two doses of BNT162b2 or mRNA-1273 vaccine. Their antigen targets remain unknown. This material consisted of CD4+ T cells from PBMCs cultured without peptide, taken after COVID-19 vaccination. The receptors stem from a human donor who received a COVID-19 vaccine.

The sample holds one count of this clone. V usage is TRBV2 and J usage is TRBJ1-6, with TRBD1 matching 9 bases. Germline V CDR1 and CDR2: SNHLY, FYNNEI. V trimming: 8 bases; J trimming: 3 bases; junction bases outside the gene matches: 5. The CDR3 contains 15 residues. The CDR3: CASSRTGDYNSPLHF. The CDR3 coding sequence is TGTGCCAGCTCCCGGACAGGGGACTATAATTCACCCCTCCACTTT.

The chain uses TRBV10-3 and TRBJ2-3, with TRBD2 identical over 10 bases. The germline V gene has CDR1 ENHRY and CDR2 SYGVKD. This CDR3 comprises 18 residues. Trimming took 3 bases from V and 1 from J; bases not matched to a gene: 10. The CDR3, as DNA: TGTGCCATCAGTGACGCCAGCGGGAGGGCCGGTGGCACAGATACGCAGTATTTT. This encodes CAISDASGRAGGTDTQYF.

This clone was recorded once. The chain couples TRBV12-3 or TRBV12-4 to TRBJ1-2; D remains unclear. The CDR3 length is 13 residues. V dropped 1 base and J dropped 5 bases, with 8 bases sitting between them. CDR3 nucleotide sequence: TGTGCCAGCAGTTTAGGCGCCTTATATGGCTACACCTTC. Encoded protein: CASSLGALYGYTF.

In its sample, this clone ranks as medium-sized. The V and J genes are TRBV2 and TRBJ2-2, with 7 bases aligning to TRBD1. V lost 8 bases, J lost 7 bases, and 7 bases stayed unmatched. CDR3 size: 13 residues. CDR1 is SNHLY and CDR2 is FYNNEI in the germline V gene. Here the CDR3 reads CASQQGFGGELFF. The CDR3 bases are TGTGCCAGCCAACAGGGGTTTGGCGGGGAGCTGTTTTTT.

This clone was observed once. The chain has TRBV6-6 and TRBJ1-6; 9 bases fit TRBD1. V shed 7 bases, J shed 9 bases, and the junction held 7 bases outside the gene matches. The CDR3 has 14 amino acids. Germline lookup yields CDR1 MNHNY and CDR2 SVGAGI (reference sequence). The CDR3 DNA is TGTGCCAGCATTAGACAGGGGGTGTTTTCACCCCTCCACTTT. It codes for CASIRQGVFSPLHF.

This clone was seen once. This chain uses TRBV6-5 with TRBJ2-7; D is unclear. CDR3 size: 13 residues. Germline V gene sequence: CDR1 MNHEY, CDR2 SVGAGI. Trimming shortened V by 2 bases and J by 3 bases, and 8 bases separated the two germline ends. The chain's CDR3 is CASSYQPGYEQYF. The CDR3 nucleotides read TGTGCCAGCAGTTACCAGCCGGGCTACGAGCAGTACTTC.

The chain recombines TRBV6-5 with TRBJ2-7, with 9 bases fitting TRBD2. Germline V gives CDR1 MNHEY, CDR2 SVGAGI. The junction had 3 bases not matched to a gene; V was cut back by 9 bases and J by 3 bases. CDR3 length: 12 residues. CDR3 loop: CASSTSGYEQYF. Written as DNA, the CDR3 is TGTGCCAGTTCGACTAGCGGCTACGAGCAGTACTTC.

This sequence joins TRBV18 and TRBJ1-2; D is possibly TRBD1 (5 bases). This CDR3 contains 15 residues. Germline CDR1 and CDR2: KGHSH and LQKENI. The V gene lost 3 bases and the J gene lost 1 base, with 12 bases spanning the gap. DNA for the CDR3: TGTGCCAGCTCACCGCCGTCAGGGCGTAACTATGGCTACACCTTC. Protein: CASSPPSGRNYGYTF. Looking up the rest from reference TRBV18 and TRBJ1-2 gives the full variable domain: NAGVMQNPRHLVRRRGQEARLRCSPMKGHSHVYWYRQLPEEGLKFMVYLQKENIIDESGMPKERFSAEFPKEGPSILRIQQVVRGDSAAYFCASSPPSGRNYGYTFGSGTRLTVV.

This clone was detected a few times. The chain has TRBV11-2 and TRBJ1-6; no clear D. This CDR3 is built from 15 residues. The ends were cut back, 3 bases at V and 6 bases at J, with 12 bases in the middle. Germline V gene data show CDR1 as SGHAT and CDR2 as FQNNGV. CDR3 loop: CASSFDPSPNSPLHF. The DNA of the CDR3 is TGTGCCAGCAGCTTTGACCCATCCCCTAATTCACCCCTCCACTTT.

V is TRBV9 and J is TRBJ2-5; 10 bases agree with TRBD1. There are 16 residues in the CDR3. J lost 1 base, V lost 3 bases, and 6 bases had no gene match. Germline CDR1 reads SGDLS; CDR2 reads YYNGEE. The CDR3 DNA sequence: TGTGCCAGCAGCGCTTGGGACAGGGGCGCCCAAGAGACCCAGTACTTC. Translated: CASSAWDRGAQETQYF.

The rearrangement joins TRBV28 to TRBJ1-4; the match to TRBD1 covers 9 bases. Losses at the gene ends were 1 base for V and 5 bases for J; bases not matched to a gene: 2. Germline CDR1 is MDHEN and CDR2 is SYDVKM. The CDR3 extends over 15 amino acids. The CDR3 sequence is CASSLLGQGNEKLFF. CDR3 nucleotides: TGTGCCAGCAGTTTATTAGGACAGGGGAATGAAAAACTGTTTTTT.

The chain joins TRBV19 to TRBJ1-6; D call uncertain. CDR3 length: 14 amino acids. Trimming removed 4 bases at V and 7 bases at J, with 11 bases between. Germline loops: CDR1 LNHDA, CDR2 SQIVND (reference sequence). In nucleotides, the CDR3 is TGTGCCAGTAGTAACCGGGAGATAAATTCACCCCTCCACTTT. Its protein product is CASSNREINSPLHF.

V is TRBV7-2 and J is TRBJ1-2, with D maybe TRBD1 (6 bases). The germline V gene encodes CDR1 SGHTA and CDR2 FQGNSA. The germline V and J ends were trimmed by 1 base and 6 bases, with 12 bases remaining between them. The CDR3 sequence is 14 residues long. The CDR3 is CASSLGPGADGYTF. The CDR3, as DNA: TGTGCCAGCAGCTTAGGCCCAGGGGCGGATGGCTACACCTTC.

V gene TRBV5-1 combines with J gene TRBJ2-1; TRBD2 is a possible D gene (5 bases). V was clipped by 4 bases and J by 7 bases, with 12 bases between them. The CDR3 is 13 residues long. Per germline, CDR1 SGHRS and CDR2 YFSETQ. As DNA, the CDR3 is TGCGCCAGCAGCCTACGGACGGGGAATGAGCAGTTCTTC. Its protein product is CASSLRTGNEQFF.